Each of the 9 T cell receptor beta chains below was sequenced from the same sample in a study of graft-versus-host responses after intestinal transplantation. No antigen is known for these receptors. Sequenced by immunoSEQ multiplex PCR; TCRdb stores in-frame clones only, minus some. Among some 87,000 clones listed, roughly 92% were seen once. The input for sequencing was unstimulated CD4+ T cells sorted from spleen or lymph node cells, taken before intestinal transplant. Receptor source: a human donor who received an intestinal transplant.

V gene TRBV2 combines with J gene TRBJ2-6, with unresolved D. CDR3 size: 15 residues. In germline, CDR1 is SNHLY, CDR2 FYNNEI. The V end lost 4 bases, the J end lost 0 bases, and 7 bases lay between the germline ends. CDR3 loop: CASSAQRSGANVLTF. The DNA for the CDR3 is TGTGCCAGCAGTGCTCAACGCTCTGGGGCCAACGTCCTGACTTTC. Together with reference TRBV2 and TRBJ2-6, the CDR3 gives the full variable domain: EPEVTQTPSHQVTQMGQEVILRCVPISNHLYFYWYRQILGQKVEFLVSFYNNEISEKSEIFDDQFSVERPDGSNFTLKIRSTKLEDSAMYFCASSAQRSGANVLTFGAGSRLTVL.

CDR3: CAWRTGLDYGYTF. The CDR3 region has the DNA TGTGCCTGGAGAACGGGACTGGACTATGGCTACACCTTC. J is TRBJ1-2 and V is TRBV30; a weak D match, TRBD1 (5 bases). The V end lost 3 bases, the J end lost 3 bases, and 11 bases lay between the germline ends. This CDR3 has 13 amino acids. CDR1 GTSNPN and CDR2 SVGIG come from the germline V gene (reference sequence).

The chain uses TRBV29-1 and TRBJ1-1; D gene uncertain. The CDR3 loop spans 10 amino acids. Trimming left V 5 bases short and J 2 bases short, with 3 bases between. From germline, CDR1 is SQVTM and CDR2 ANQGSEA. The CDR3 is CSVFNTEAFF. Written as DNA, the CDR3 is TGCAGCGTTTTTAACACTGAAGCTTTCTTT.

V is TRBV30 and J is TRBJ1-5; no definite D call. The CDR3 has 12 amino acids. CDR1 is GTSNPN, CDR2 SVGIG, per germline (reference sequence). The V and J ends lost 3 bases and 0 bases respectively, with 3 bases between them. The CDR3 loop reads CAWSHSNQPQHF. CDR3 nucleotide sequence: TGTGCCTGGAGCCATAGCAATCAGCCCCAGCATTTT.

This clone was detected a few times. The CDR3 nucleotides read TGCGCCAGCAGCCCGGGACAGGGGAGCAATCAGCCCCAGCATTTT. Translated, it gives CASSPGQGSNQPQHF. The chain has TRBV5-1 and TRBJ1-5; 10 bases align to TRBD1. Losses at the gene ends were 4 bases for V and 1 base for J; bases not matched to a gene: 2. The germline V gene has CDR1 SGHRS and CDR2 YFSETQ. The CDR3 covers 15 residues.

The CDR3 bases are TGTGCCTGGAACCAGCGGGAGAAAGGGTGGGGCGAGCAGTACTTC. Translating gives CAWNQREKGWGEQYF. The chain uses TRBV30 and TRBJ2-7; 8 nucleotides agree with TRBD2. CDR1 is GTSNPN, CDR2 SVGIG, per germline (reference sequence). V trimming: 4 bases; J trimming: 6 bases; junction bases outside the gene matches: 14. The CDR3 totals 15 residues. The variable domain in full, with the rest retrieved from reference TRBV30 and TRBJ2-7, is SQTIHQWPATLVQPVGSPLSLECTVEGTSNPNLYWYRQAAGRGLQLLFYSVGIGQISSEVPQNLSASRPQDRQFILSSKKLLLSDSGFYLCAWNQREKGWGEQYFGPGTRLTVT.

This clone has only a few counts. V gene TRBV18 combines with J gene TRBJ2-3, with 7 bases lining up with TRBD2. This CDR3 has 14 amino acids. Trimming cost V 3 bases and J 0 bases; bases outside gene matches: 0. Germline V gives CDR1 KGHSH, CDR2 LQKENI. CDR3 residues: CASSPGRSTDTQYF. The CDR3 region has the DNA TGTGCCAGCTCACCCGGGAGGAGCACAGATACGCAGTATTTT.

This chain uses TRBV7-3 with TRBJ1-1; no definite D call. Looked up from germline, CDR1 is SGHTA and CDR2 is FQGTGA. The CDR3 length is 13 residues. The V gene lost 5 bases and the J gene lost 1 base, with 8 bases spanning the gap. This CDR3 is CASSRERNTEAFF. The DNA of the CDR3 is TGTGCCAGCAGCCGTGAGAGGAACACTGAAGCTTTCTTT.

The CDR3 DNA follows: TGTGCCAGCAGCTTAGTGTCTGGACACGTGGGTGAGACGTTTTACTTC. It yields the protein CASSLVSGHVGETFYF. The chain employs TRBV7-9 and TRBJ2-7, with D perhaps TRBD1 (5 bases). There are 16 residues in the CDR3. V gave up 1 base and J gave up 13 bases, with 26 bases separating them. The germline gives CDR1 SEHNR, CDR2 FQNEAQ (reference sequence).